This T cell receptor beta chain was captured in a study of T cell responses to AZD1222 COVID-19 vaccine. The CDR3 sequence is 13 residues long. V was trimmed by 2 bases and J by 6 bases, leaving 9 bases between them. A single count supports this clone. Assay: immunoSEQ multiplex PCR; the TCRdb copy retains only in-frame clones and omits some. The sample records about 150,000 clones, about nine tenths being singletons. The source material was peripheral blood, sampled 28 days after the second AZD1222 dose. J is TRBJ2-3 and V is TRBV12-3 or TRBV12-4; no clear D. The receptor was derived from an adult who received the AZD1222 COVID-19 vaccine. CDR3 amino acids: CASSLTDRDTQYF. In DNA, the CDR3 is TGTGCCAGCAGTTTAACCGATCGGGATACGCAGTATTTT.